This TCR beta chain was sequenced in a study of neurological immune-mediated disorders. cDNA synthesis was performed by 5'RACE with 10-nucleotide random UMIs. TCRdb reanalysed the 5' RACE reads using MiXCR and keeps one entry per CDR3 protein. The sample contains tens of thousands of distinct CDR3 sequences, 3% to 4% of which appear only once. With regard to this clonotype: A read error may be the cause here, since a much bigger clone is one base away.

The TCR originated in a middle-aged man with multiple sclerosis. Sequenced input: PBMCs.

Written as DNA, the CDR3 is TGTGACACCGGAGCTGTGAACACTGAAGCTTTCTTT. The encoded protein is CDTGAVNTEAFF. The V gene is TRBV5-5, the J gene TRBJ1-1; D unclear. The length of the CDR3 is 12 residues. From germline, CDR1 is SGHKS and CDR2 YYEKEE (reference sequence).